The 9 T cell receptor beta chains in this list originate from one sample, sequenced in a study of cytomegalovirus exposure and HLA in healthy donors (dated by TCRdb to 2016 to 2017). Library preparation was by the immunoSEQ multiplex PCR assay. Imported from immuneACCESS, the table was reduced by TCRdb to in-frame sequences with V and J called. These copies leave out some clones; in studies compared against another copy, an unresolved V gene accounts for under half, and the cause of the remainder is not known. The sample includes roughly 300,000 clones, with roughly 88% observed a single time. The ten largest clones add up to over 0.7% of the sample. Specimen: PBMCs. The source is a woman in her late teens or twenties in good health and CMV-seronegative.

The chain joins TRBV6-1 to TRBJ1-6, with 8 positions matching TRBD1. The V segment lost 3 bases and the J segment 9 bases; nucleotides outside the gene matches: 19. Germline values: CDR1 MNHNS, CDR2 SASEGT. The CDR3 sequence is 19 residues long. The CDR3 region is CASSDMFWTGKLPSSPLHF. The CDR3 DNA reads TGTGCCAGCAGTGATATGTTCTGGACAGGGAAACTCCCTAGTTCACCCCTCCACTTT.

The CDR3 DNA is TGTGCCAGCAGTGCCGGACAAGCGGGAAGCTCCTACAATGAGCAGTTCTTC. Translation: CASSAGQAGSSYNEQFF. V gene TRBV6-1 combines with J gene TRBJ2-1, with 7 positions matching TRBD2. V dropped 4 bases and J dropped 0; count of bases not matched to a gene: 9. This CDR3 is built from 17 residues. CDR1 and CDR2 (germline): MNHNS, SASEGT.

The rearrangement links TRBV15 to TRBJ2-7; TRBD2 aligns across 8 bases. CDR1 is LNHNV and CDR2 is YYDKDF in the germline V gene (reference sequence). V dropped 2 bases and J dropped 5; count of bases not matched to a gene: 5. The CDR3 length is 14 residues. The CDR3 sequence is CATSRSGLANEQYF. For the CDR3, the DNA is TGTGCCACCAGCAGATCTGGACTAGCTAACGAGCAGTACTTC.

The chain uses TRBV11-2 and TRBJ2-7; 7 positions agree with TRBD1. The CDR3 covers 15 residues. Looked up from germline, CDR1 is SGHAT and CDR2 is FQNNGV. The V gene end was trimmed by 5 bases and the J gene end by 1 base; junction bases not matched to a gene: 8. The CDR3, as DNA: TGTGCCAGCAGCCGTGAAACGGGACAGTCCTACGAGCAGTACTTC. Amino acids: CASSRETGQSYEQYF.

The V call is TRBV29-1, the J call TRBJ1-1; 7 bases map to TRBD1. V shed 5 bases and J 5 bases; nucleotides not matched to a gene: 8. This CDR3 contains 13 residues. Germline assignment: CDR1 SQVTM and CDR2 ANQGSEA. The CDR3 sequence: CSVFDRVWTEAFF. The CDR3 DNA sequence: TGCAGCGTTTTCGACAGGGTATGGACTGAAGCTTTCTTT.

This clone came up a few times. V is TRBV7-2 and J is TRBJ2-2; D gene ambiguous. Germline values: CDR1 SGHTA, CDR2 FQGNSA. The CDR3 length is 15 residues. Deletions cut 1 base from V and 6 bases from J, with 12 bases between. The CDR3 sequence: CASSLDGLGSGELFF. The CDR3 nucleotides are TGTGCCAGCAGCTTAGATGGTCTAGGCTCCGGGGAGCTGTTTTTT.

V is TRBV19 and J is TRBJ2-3, with 7 bases fitting TRBD1. The CDR3 spans 11 residues. The germline gives CDR1 LNHDA, CDR2 SQIVND (reference sequence). J was trimmed by 6 bases and V by 10 bases; bases with no gene match: 4. Here the CDR3 reads CATTQGDTQYF. The CDR3 nucleotides read TGTGCCACTACACAGGGGGATACGCAGTATTTT.

The rearrangement joins TRBV6-5 to TRBJ2-2; possible D gene TRBD1, 5 bases. Germline assignment: CDR1 MNHEY and CDR2 SVGAGI. Trimming pared 5 bases from V and 1 base from J, leaving 8 bases between. The CDR3 totals 14 residues. The CDR3 spells CASSKGQNTGELFF. CDR3 in DNA: TGTGCCAGCAGTAAAGGACAGAACACCGGGGAGCTGTTTTTT.

V usage is TRBV29-1 and J usage is TRBJ1-1; no definite D call. Trimming shortened V by 4 bases and J by 1 base, and 13 bases separated the two germline ends. Germline V gene data show CDR1 as SQVTM and CDR2 as ANQGSEA. The CDR3 totals 14 residues. The CDR3 loop is CSVVVSLANTEAFF. CDR3 coding DNA: TGCAGCGTTGTGGTTAGCTTGGCGAACACTGAAGCTTTCTTT. Together with reference TRBV29-1 and TRBJ1-1, the CDR3 gives the full variable domain: SAVISQKPSRDICQRGTSLTIQCQVDSQVTMMFWYRQQPGQSLTLIATANQGSEATYESGFVIDKFPISRPNLTFSTLTVSNMSPEDSSIYLCSVVVSLANTEAFFGQGTRLTVV.